The sequence of this T cell receptor (beta chain) was determined in a study of cytomegalovirus exposure and HLA in healthy donors. Study summary: Drawn from HLA-typed donors, roughly 87 million unique TCRs were held in an early data release. Study results and caveats: Previous analysis showed most TCR beta V segments were productive about 87% or about 30% of the time.

CDR3 length: 15 amino acids. V dropped 1 base and J dropped 5 bases, with 12 bases sitting between them. Germline CDR1 is SEHNR and CDR2 is FQNEAQ (reference sequence). Use of 60 Vbeta and 13 Jbeta primers characterized the PCR. Clones were sequenced by immunoSEQ multiplex PCR, and TCRdb holds only the in-frame ones, with some missing. The sample has about 150,000 clones, around 65% seen once; the top ten hold 2.5% to 3.5%. As to this clone: The antigen is not known.

The TCR sequence derives from a woman aged 25 to 39 in good health and CMV-seropositive. The chain is built from TRBV7-9 and TRBJ2-1, with D perhaps TRBD2 (5 bases). The sample taken for sequencing was PBMCs. Written as DNA, the CDR3 is TGTGCCAGCAGCTTAGGAGGGAGTTCCCACAATGAGCAGTTCTTC. It specifies CASSLGGSSHNEQFF.